These T cell receptor beta chains were read from a single sample in a study of control samples from healthy donors and cancer patients. Only in-frame clones appear in the TCRdb table, and some are missing; sequencing was by immunoSEQ multiplex PCR. Counted here are around 20,000 clones, 85% to 90% occurring once; the ten biggest clones make up around 10%. Sequencing was done on a sample of PBMCs. These receptors were taken from a woman aged 70-85 years with colorectal cancer. CDR3s include the opening cysteine and the closing phenylalanine or tryptophan. D genes are given only for firm matches.

v_call: TRBV14; j_call: TRBJ1-2; d_call: .; cdr3_aa: CASSQGNRVYGYTF; cdr3_nt: TGTGCCAGCAGCCAAGGAAACAGGGTTTATGGCTACACCTTC
v_call: TRBV7-9; j_call: TRBJ2-7; d_call: TRBD2; cdr3_aa: CASSLTSGHYYEQYF; cdr3_nt: TGTGCCAGCAGCTTAACTAGCGGGCATTACTACGAGCAGTACTTC
v_call: TRBV6-2/TRBV6-3; j_call: TRBJ2-7; d_call: .; cdr3_aa: CTSRLAGRDGQYF; cdr3_nt: TGTACCAGCCGCCTGGCAGGCCGGGATGGGCAGTACTTC
v_call: TRBV7-2; j_call: TRBJ1-1; d_call: TRBD1; cdr3_aa: CASSVYRGVNTEAFF; cdr3_nt: TGTGCCAGCAGCGTATACAGGGGGGTGAACACTGAAGCTTTCTTT
v_call: TRBV19; j_call: TRBJ1-1; d_call: .; cdr3_aa: CASSTVRGSKNTEAFF; cdr3_nt: TGTGCCAGTAGTACAGTCAGGGGCAGCAAGAACACTGAAGCTTTCTTT
v_call: TRBV4-3; j_call: TRBJ1-6; d_call: .; cdr3_aa: CASSHPPGARNSPLHF; cdr3_nt: TGCGCCAGCAGCCACCCACCGGGGGCAAGGAATTCACCCCTCCACTTT
v_call: TRBV7-8; j_call: TRBJ1-2; d_call: TRBD1; cdr3_aa: CASSPQGDGYTF; cdr3_nt: TGTGCCAGCAGCCCCCAGGGGGACGGCTACACCTTC
v_call: TRBV5-1; j_call: TRBJ1-4; d_call: .; cdr3_aa: CASSLVAGWRNATNEKLFF; cdr3_nt: TGCGCCAGCAGCTTAGTGGCAGGGTGGAGGAACGCAACTAATGAAAAACTGTTTTTT
v_call: TRBV29-1; j_call: TRBJ1-5; d_call: .; cdr3_aa: CSVEDPGSNQPQHF; cdr3_nt: TGCAGCGTTGAAGATCCAGGGAGCAATCAGCCCCAGCATTTT
v_call: TRBV10-1; j_call: TRBJ2-5; d_call: TRBD1; cdr3_aa: CASSGDREGLETQYF; cdr3_nt: TGCGCCAGCAGTGGGGACAGGGAAGGGCTAGAGACCCAGTACTTC
v_call: TRBV27; j_call: TRBJ2-1; d_call: .; cdr3_aa: CASSLSAFGNEQFF; cdr3_nt: TGTGCCAGCAGTTTATCGGCCTTCGGCAATGAGCAGTTCTTC
v_call: TRBV7-9; j_call: TRBJ2-5; d_call: .; cdr3_aa: CASSLDPGETQYF; cdr3_nt: TGTGCCAGCAGTCTGGACCCCGGAGAGACCCAGTACTTC
v_call: TRBV19; j_call: TRBJ1-2; d_call: .; cdr3_aa: CASSMGGSYYGYTF; cdr3_nt: TGTGCCAGTAGTATGGGGGGATCCTACTATGGCTACACCTTC
v_call: TRBV29-1; j_call: TRBJ2-2; d_call: .; cdr3_aa: CSVGQGGYTGELFF; cdr3_nt: TGCAGCGTTGGGCAGGGTGGCTACACCGGGGAGCTGTTTTTT
v_call: TRBV9; j_call: TRBJ1-2; d_call: TRBD1; cdr3_aa: CASSAGQGNYGYTF; cdr3_nt: TGTGCCAGCAGCGCGGGACAGGGAAACTATGGCTACACCTTC
v_call: TRBV23-1; j_call: TRBJ2-7; d_call: TRBD1; cdr3_aa: CASPRGTGGHQCEQYF; cdr3_nt: TGCGCCAGCCCGCGGGGTACAGGGGGCCATCAGTGCGAGCAGTACTTC
v_call: TRBV30; j_call: TRBJ1-3; d_call: .; cdr3_aa: CAWTAFSGNTIYF; cdr3_nt: TGTGCCTGGACGGCCTTCTCTGGAAACACCATATATTTT
v_call: TRBV27; j_call: TRBJ2-3; d_call: .; cdr3_aa: CASSRTEGTDTQYF; cdr3_nt: TGTGCCAGCAGTCGGACAGAAGGCACAGATACGCAGTATTTT
v_call: TRBV12-3/TRBV12-4; j_call: TRBJ2-5; d_call: .; cdr3_aa: CASSQGGLMAQYF; cdr3_nt: TGTGCCAGCAGTCAAGGGGGACTAATGGCCCAGTACTTC
v_call: TRBV9; j_call: TRBJ1-2; d_call: .; cdr3_aa: CASSLGGGYTF; cdr3_nt: TGTGCCAGCAGCCTGGGTGGGGGCTACACCTTC
v_call: TRBV5-4; j_call: TRBJ2-3; d_call: .; cdr3_aa: CASSLVGITDTQYF; cdr3_nt: TGTGCCAGCAGCTTGGTAGGGATCACAGATACGCAGTATTTT
v_call: TRBV30; j_call: TRBJ2-7; d_call: .; cdr3_aa: CAWSQEYEQYF; cdr3_nt: TGTGCCTGGAGCCAGGAATACGAGCAGTACTTC
v_call: TRBV6-4; j_call: TRBJ2-3; d_call: TRBD1; cdr3_aa: CASSGDRADTQYF; cdr3_nt: TGTGCCAGCAGTGGAGACAGGGCAGATACGCAGTATTTT